This passage covers 6 T cell receptor beta chains from one sample sequenced in a study of T cells in Graves' hyperthyroidism and ophthalmopathy. The TCR beta CDR3 regions underwent amplification using RNA transcripts as the source. During a first-round RT-PCR of the TCR CDR3, the HTBI primer set was used. TCRdb passed the multiplex PCR reads through MiXCR, listing each CDR3 protein once. Seen here are about 370,000 distinct CDR3 sequences, around 15% observed once, and the top ten hold approximately 20%. Source material: blood. The receptors come from a woman in her sixties with Graves' ophthalmopathy.

This clonotype was seen many times. V and J are TRBV28 and TRBJ1-5; maybe TRBD1 (5 bases). Trimming shortened V by 3 bases and J by 1 base, and 10 bases separated the two germline ends. This CDR3 is 15 amino acids long. Germline loops: CDR1 MDHEN, CDR2 SYDVKM. This CDR3 reads CASSLGWGSNQPQHF. The CDR3 coding sequence is TGTGCCAGCAGTTTGGGATGGGGGAGCAATCAGCCCCAGCATTTT.

This clonotype was counted a few times. The J gene is TRBJ2-1, the V gene TRBV28; no definite D call. Germline CDR1 MDHEN, CDR2 SYDVKM. The CDR3 length is 14 residues. Trimming stripped 5 bases from V and 6 bases from J, with 14 bases between. The CDR3 here is CASSTLLLSNEQFF. In DNA, the CDR3 is TGTGCCAGCAGTACACTCCTCCTTAGCAATGAGCAGTTCTTC. The full variable domain, rest sourced from reference TRBV28 and TRBJ2-1, is DVKVTQSSRYLVKRTGEKVFLECVQDMDHENMFWYRQDPGLGLRLIYFSYDVKMKEKGDIPEGYSVSREKKERFSLILESASTNQTSMYLCASSTLLLSNEQFFGPGTRLTVL.

About this clonotype: This may arise from a read error, as a much more abundant clone is one base away. The chain recombines TRBV6-1 with TRBJ2-1; 11 nucleotides line up with TRBD2. From germline, CDR1 is MNHNS and CDR2 SASEGT. The CDR3 consists of 15 residues. V lost 6 bases to trimming and J lost 4 bases; unmatched junction nucleotides: 5. DNA of the CDR3: TGTGCCAGCAGCCTTAGCGGGAGGGAATACAATGAGCAGTTCTTC. It is translated as CASSLSGREYNEQFF.

This clonotype was observed at least ten times. This chain links TRBV6-1 with TRBJ1-5, with TRBD1 matching over 7 bases. V gave up 4 bases and J gave up 2 bases; unmatched junction bases: 8. This CDR3 has 16 residues. CDR1 is MNHNS and CDR2 is SASEGT in the germline V gene. CDR3 region: CASSGGGTAGNQPQHF. As DNA, the CDR3 is TGTGCCAGCAGTGGGGGGGGGACAGCTGGCAATCAGCCCCAGCATTTT.

In this sample, this clonotype turned up a few times. The chain is built from TRBV29-1 and TRBJ2-5, with D unclear. The CDR3 sequence is 12 residues long. Germline CDR1 is SQVTM and CDR2 is ANQGSEA. Trimming left V 6 bases short and J 2 bases short, with 10 bases between. Here the CDR3 DNA reads TGCAGCGTCTCACACGTTCAAGAGACCCAGTACTTC. Translated, it gives CSVSHVQETQYF.

The gene calls are TRBV4-1 and TRBJ2-7; D may be TRBD2 (6 bases). Deletions cut 0 bases from V and 2 bases from J, with 11 bases between. Germline CDR1 is MGHRA and CDR2 is YSYEKL. The CDR3 has 15 amino acids. DNA of the CDR3: TGCGCCAGCAGCCAAGACCTCGGGAGAACCTACGAGCAGTACTTC. Translation: CASSQDLGRTYEQYF.